This T cell receptor (beta chain) derives from a study of blood T cell repertoires in COVID-19. V gave up 2 bases and J gave up 11 bases, with 15 bases separating them. The CDR3 has 13 residues. Germline CDR1 reads SGHNT; CDR2 reads YENEEA. TCRdb's table, derived via immunoSEQ multiplex PCR, lists solely in-frame clones and lacks some. The repertoire has 70,000 to 90,000 clones, about 88% of them found once; the top ten carry approximately 45%. Sequenced input: peripheral blood. The receptor was derived from a human donor in a cohort sampled during active COVID-19. V is TRBV11-3 and J is TRBJ1-1; D is perhaps TRBD1 (5 bases). The CDR3 DNA reads TGTGCCAGCAGCTTAAACAGCGGGGGATGGGCTTTCTTT. This encodes CASSLNSGGWAFF.